This T cell receptor (beta chain) stems from a study of T cell responses to AZD1222 COVID-19 vaccine. Study outcomes and limitations: Every sample of the repertoires postdated the peak T cell response. Reportedly, nearly half of unique spike TCRs recognized epitopes outside B.1.351/B.1.1.7 mutations. Seropositive status at baseline applied to only 5 or 6 AZD1222 recipients.

Second-dose schedules of about 4 or about 12 weeks were combined. Per germline, CDR1 SQVTM and CDR2 ANQGSEA. After removal of 7 bases from V and 3 bases from J, the junction contained 8 bases not matched to a gene. This CDR3 contains 14 residues. Clones were read by immunoSEQ multiplex PCR, and TCRdb kept only the in-frame ones, dropping some. The sample carries about 130,000 clones, roughly 90% recorded once. For this clone: Its antigen is unidentified.

This clonotype was obtained from an adult who received the AZD1222 COVID-19 vaccine. The rearrangement links TRBV29-1 to TRBJ2-2; 7 nucleotides align to TRBD1. Sequencing was performed on peripheral blood, taken 28 days after the second AZD1222 dose. Here the CDR3 reads CSGKTGADTGELFF. CDR3 DNA sequence: TGCAGCGGGAAAACAGGGGCCGACACCGGGGAGCTGTTTTTT.